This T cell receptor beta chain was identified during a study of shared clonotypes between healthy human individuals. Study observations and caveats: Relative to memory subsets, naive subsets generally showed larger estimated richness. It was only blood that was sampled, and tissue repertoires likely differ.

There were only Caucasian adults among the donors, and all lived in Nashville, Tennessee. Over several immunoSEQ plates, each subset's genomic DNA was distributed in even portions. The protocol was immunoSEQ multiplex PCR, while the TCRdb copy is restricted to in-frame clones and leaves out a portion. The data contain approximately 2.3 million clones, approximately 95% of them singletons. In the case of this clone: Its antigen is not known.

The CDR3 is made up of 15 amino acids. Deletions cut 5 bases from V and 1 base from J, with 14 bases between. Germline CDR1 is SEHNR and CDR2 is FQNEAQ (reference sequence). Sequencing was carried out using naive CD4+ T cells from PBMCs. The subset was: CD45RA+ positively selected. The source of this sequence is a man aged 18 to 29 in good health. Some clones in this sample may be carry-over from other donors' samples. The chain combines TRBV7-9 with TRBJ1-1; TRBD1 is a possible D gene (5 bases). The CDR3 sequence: CASSSIRTPNTEAFF. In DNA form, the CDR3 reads TGTGCCAGCAGCAGTATCAGGACACCGAACACTGAAGCTTTCTTT. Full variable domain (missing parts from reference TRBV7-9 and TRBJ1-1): DTGVSQNPRHKITKRGQNVTFRCDPISEHNRLYWYRQTLGQGPEFLTYFQNEAQLEKSRLLSDRFSAERPKGSFSTLEIQRTEQGDSAMYLCASSSIRTPNTEAFFGQGTRLTVV.